This TCR beta chain is drawn from a study of OX40 agonist ivuxolimab in advanced cancers. Study overall: Patients in dose escalation had liver, melanoma, kidney or head and neck cancers.

Using immunoSEQ multiplex PCR, the repertoire was profiled, and TCRdb retains in-frame clones only, with some absent. Seen here are some 58,000 clones, roughly nine tenths observed once, and the top ten hold more than 1.5%. A single count supports this clone. Germline values: CDR1 MNHEY, CDR2 SMNVEV (reference sequence). This CDR3 has 14 amino acids. With V trimmed by 2 bases and J by 7 bases, 6 bases remained unmatched. This receptor was taken from an adult with an advanced solid tumor such as melanoma, head and neck, liver or kidney cancer. The chain links TRBV27 to TRBJ1-2, with 8 positions matching TRBD1. The sequenced sample was CD4+ or CD8+ T cells sorted from blood, obtained in a trial of the OX40 agonist ivuxolimab. The CDR3 nucleotides read TGTGCCAGCAGTTTAACCCAGGGGGCGGGTGGCTACACCTTC. Its protein is CASSLTQGAGGYTF.